This passage covers 17 T cell receptor beta chains from one sample sequenced in a study of neoadjuvant anti-PD-1 for oral cavity cancer. Using immunoSEQ multiplex PCR, the repertoire was profiled, and TCRdb retains in-frame clones only, with some absent. The table records about 15,000 clones, roughly 66% of them present only once. The material was PBMCs, obtained before nivolumab (anti-PD-1) treatment. These TCRs come from a person aged 35-79 years with oral cavity squamous cell carcinoma.

The V and J genes are TRBV5-6 and TRBJ2-7; 7 bases map to TRBD1. Germline CDR1 reads SGHDT; CDR2 reads YYEEEE. The CDR3 runs 15 residues. The V segment lost 4 bases and the J segment 2 bases; nucleotides outside the gene matches: 9. The CDR3 DNA reads TGTGCCAGCAGCCTCGACGCAGGGGGTACCTACGAGCAGTACTTC. It translates to CASSLDAGGTYEQYF.

This chain connects TRBV5-6 to TRBJ2-3, with D uncertain. The CDR3 extends over 12 amino acids. CDR1 SGHDT and CDR2 YYEEEE come from the germline V gene. Trimming removed 1 base at V and 3 bases at J, with 3 bases between. CDR3 amino acids: CASSLRTDTQYF. The CDR3 region has the DNA TGTGCCAGCAGCTTGCGGACAGATACGCAGTATTTT.

J is TRBJ1-4 and V is TRBV2; possibly TRBD1 for D (5 bases). This CDR3 has 13 residues. Germline assignment: CDR1 SNHLY and CDR2 FYNNEI. V lost 2 bases, J lost 8 bases, and 9 bases lay in between. CDR3 DNA: TGTGCCAGCAGTGAAAGGGGAGAGGAAAAACTGTTTTTT. Protein product: CASSERGEEKLFF.

The CDR3 DNA follows: TGTGCCAGTAGGACACGGAGGAACACTGAAGCTTTCTTT. It translates to CASRTRRNTEAFF. The chain employs TRBV19 and TRBJ1-1; D is ambiguous. The V and J ends lost 6 bases and 1 base respectively, with 9 bases between them. Germline CDR1 reads LNHDA; CDR2 reads SQIVND (reference sequence). The CDR3 is 13 amino acids.

The V call is TRBV9, the J call TRBJ2-1, with 14 bases lining up with TRBD2. This CDR3 is 20 amino acids long. CDR1 and CDR2 (germline): SGDLS, YYNGEE. V lost 2 bases, J lost 2 bases, and 12 bases stayed unmatched. The CDR3 DNA is TGTGCCAGCAGCGTTTCACCGGGACTAGCGGGAGCAAGAACCTACAATGAGCAGTTCTTC. Residues: CASSVSPGLAGARTYNEQFF.

As to this clone: The junction and the germline gene differ at one end; a read error may be behind it. The CDR3: CSVDPSALGERFF. CDR3 DNA sequence: TGCAGCGTGGACCCTAGCGCACTAGGGGAGCGGTTCTTC. V is TRBV29-1 and J is TRBJ2-1, with a weak D call TRBD2 (6 bases). CDR3 length: 13 amino acids. Per germline, CDR1 SQVTM and CDR2 ANQGSEA.

The chain joins TRBV5-1 to TRBJ2-1; 12 nucleotides align to TRBD2. Germline V gene lookup returns CDR1 SGHRS and CDR2 YFSETQ. V dropped 0 bases and J dropped 7; count of bases not matched to a gene: 2. The length of the CDR3 is 15 residues. CDR3 coding DNA: TGCGCCAGCAGCTTGGGACTAGCGGGAGAAAATGAGCAGTTCTTC. It specifies CASSLGLAGENEQFF.

The V gene is TRBV13, the J gene TRBJ2-5, with unresolved D. This CDR3 is 13 amino acids long. The V end lost 5 bases, the J end lost 4 bases, and 11 bases lay between the germline ends. From germline, CDR1 is PRHDT and CDR2 FYEKMQ (reference sequence). The CDR3, as DNA: TGTGCCAGCAGCCCCAAGGTTGGAGAGACCCAGTACTTC. Translating gives CASSPKVGETQYF.

This rearrangement joins TRBV2 to TRBJ2-7; 9 bases are shared with TRBD2. With 6 bases clipped from V and 2 bases from J, the junction kept 2 bases outside the gene matches. This CDR3 is 13 amino acids long. Germline CDR1 and CDR2: SNHLY and FYNNEI. Here the CDR3 DNA reads TGTGCCAGCAGGGCGGGAGGGCCCTACGAGCAGTACTTC. Translated, it gives CASRAGGPYEQYF.

The rearrangement uses TRBV6-1 and TRBJ2-7; TRBD1 aligns across 7 bases. CDR3 length equals 14 residues. The V and J ends lost 5 bases and 2 bases, in that order; junction bases with no gene match: 6. Germline CDR1 and CDR2: MNHNS and SASEGT. CDR3 region: CASSRQGATYEQYF. CDR3 bases: TGTGCCAGCAGTAGACAGGGAGCTACCTACGAGCAGTACTTC.

V is TRBV11-3 and J is TRBJ2-1; the D is unclear. CDR3 length: 13 residues. V gave up 2 bases and J gave up 6 bases, with 8 bases separating them. Germline loops: CDR1 SGHNT, CDR2 YENEEA. The CDR3 sequence is CASSLTLGNEQFF. CDR3 sequence (DNA): TGTGCCAGCAGCTTAACGCTAGGCAATGAGCAGTTCTTC. The entire variable domain, with the rest obtained from reference TRBV11-3 and TRBJ2-1, is as follows: EAGVVQSPRYKIIEKKQPVAFWCNPISGHNTLYWYLQNLGQGPELLIRYENEEAVDDSQLPKDRFSAERLKGVDSTLKIQPAELGDSAVYLCASSLTLGNEQFFGPGTRLTVL.

This clone has just a few counts. The J gene is TRBJ1-3, the V gene TRBV5-1; perhaps TRBD1 as D (6 bases). The V end was cut by 0 bases, the J end by 4 bases, with 11 bases between. The germline V gene encodes CDR1 SGHRS and CDR2 YFSETQ. CDR3 length: 15 amino acids. The CDR3 loop reads CASSLGQGQGNTIYF. As DNA, the CDR3 is TGCGCCAGCAGCTTGGGTCAGGGACAAGGAAACACCATATATTTT.

The sample holds one count of this clone. This chain uses TRBV6-5 with TRBJ1-1; the D is unclear. V was cut by 0 bases and J by 6 bases, with 11 bases left in between. The CDR3 loop spans 14 amino acids. The germline gives CDR1 MNHEY, CDR2 SVGAGI. The CDR3 here is CASSYSTGGSEAFF. CDR3 nucleotide sequence: TGTGCCAGCAGTTACTCGACTGGTGGTTCTGAAGCTTTCTTT.

The chain uses TRBV2 and TRBJ1-2; 7 bases are a match to TRBD1. Germline V lookup: CDR1 SNHLY, CDR2 FYNNEI. The CDR3 is made up of 14 amino acids. Losses at the gene ends were 7 bases for V and 9 bases for J; bases not matched to a gene: 14. This chain's CDR3 is CASKVPGTVNSYTF. The CDR3 nucleotides read TGTGCCAGCAAGGTCCCAGGGACAGTAAACAGCTACACCTTC.

This clone was counted only a few times. The J gene is TRBJ2-3, the V gene TRBV9; 7 bases align to TRBD1. The CDR3 contains 17 residues. The germline CDR1 and CDR2 sequences are SGDLS and YYNGEE. J lost 0 bases, V lost 1 base, and 8 bases had no gene match. Here the CDR3 DNA reads TGTGCCAGCAGCGTAAGCTTAGGGGGCACGAGCACAGATACGCAGTATTTT. It is translated as CASSVSLGGTSTDTQYF. Using reference TRBV9 and TRBJ2-3 for the parts outside the CDR3, the full variable domain is DSGVTQTPKHLITATGQRVTLRCSPRSGDLSVYWYQQSLDQGLQFLIQYYNGEERAKGNILERFSAQQFPDLHSELNLSSLELGDSALYFCASSVSLGGTSTDTQYFGPGTRLTVL.

The gene calls are TRBV20-1 and TRBJ1-2; no definite D call. Germline CDR1 DFQATT, CDR2 SNEGSKA (reference sequence). The CDR3 is 11 amino acids. The V and J ends lost 7 bases and 0 bases respectively, with 6 bases between them. CDR3 in amino acids: CSEQTNYGYTF. DNA of the CDR3: TGCAGTGAACAGACTAACTATGGCTACACCTTC.

The chain carries TRBV4-2 and TRBJ2-7; TRBD2 agrees at 8 bases. The V and J ends lost 0 bases and 1 base, in that order; junction bases with no gene match: 17. The germline V gene has CDR1 LGHNA and CDR2 YNFKEQ. The CDR3 sequence is 20 residues long. As DNA, the CDR3 is TGTGCCAGCAGCCAAGATAATGTATATTTTGGGGCGGGGGGATCCTACGAGCAGTACTTC. This encodes CASSQDNVYFGAGGSYEQYF.